The clone carrying this TCR beta chain counts as medium-sized. Antigen unknown. Amplification of TCR beta used genomic DNA extracted from peripheral blood. Rearranged V-D-J TRB sequences were amplified with a mixed TRB-A/B primer pool. MiXCR was run by TCRdb on the multiplex PCR reads, yielding one entry per CDR3 protein. The sample gives a few thousand distinct CDR3 sequences, approximately 18% of which show up once; 5.1% is in the top ten. This sample stems from a study of T cell repertoires in aging, cancer and after chemotherapy. Overall study: Glioblastoma patients receiving temozolomide-based therapy gave paired samples before and after chemotherapy. Millions of TCR reads were in the whole dataset. Broader study findings: Healthy donors lost TCR diversity with age mainly through richness, cancer patients through richness and evenness. Untreated cancer patients had significantly lower blood TCR diversity than age-matched healthy donors.

This CDR3 has 15 residues. Looked up from germline, CDR1 is MNHEY and CDR2 is SVGAGI. Trimming removed 0 bases from V and 2 bases from J, with 10 bases in between. Input material: blood. The J gene is TRBJ1-1, the V gene TRBV6-5; D gene uncertain. This clonotype was obtained from a human donor with a solid tumor. The CDR3 loop is CASSYSRSTNTEAFF. The CDR3 nucleotides read TGTGCCAGCAGTTACTCGAGGAGTACAAACACTGAAGCTTTCTTT.